The rows below give T cell receptor beta chains drawn from one sample of a study of CD8+CD57+ T cells in acquired aplastic anemia. From the reads, TCRdb called clonotypes with MiXCR, one entry per CDR3 protein. The repertoire holds about 54,000 distinct CDR3 sequences, with approximately 50% as singletons. Material for sequencing was sorted CD4+, CD8+, or CD8+CD57+ T cells (not recorded which) from PBMCs. These receptor sequences come from a human donor with aplastic anemia. The CDR3 runs from the conserved cysteine through the conserved F or W. D genes are given only for firm matches. Clone size is shown for a subset of rows, as once, few, many or a class of expanded clone.

CDR3aa,CDR3nt,d_gene,v_gene,j_gene,abundance
CASRDDEKLFF,TGTGCCAGTCGAGATGATGAAAAACTGTTTTTT,.,TRBV19,TRBJ1-4,.
CASSFSGGREEQYF,TGTGCCAGCAGCTTTAGCGGGGGTAGAGAGGAGCAGTACTTC,TRBD2,TRBV5-4,TRBJ2-7,.
CASSFVGYNSPLHF,TGTGCCAGCAGTTTCGTGGGTTATAATTCACCCCTCCACTTT,.,TRBV10-3,TRBJ1-6,.
CSARFVNTEAFF,TGCAGTGCTAGATTCGTAAACACTGAAGCTTTCTTT,.,TRBV20-1,TRBJ1-1,.
CASRGSGEQFF,TGTGCCAGCAGGGGCTCCGGGGAACAGTTCTTC,.,TRBV6-4,TRBJ2-1,many
CASSSYLVGTGHYEQYF,TGTGCCAGCAGCTCCTACCTGGTGGGGACAGGGCACTACGAGCAGTACTTC,TRBD1,TRBV11-1,TRBJ2-7,.
CATSRDSAGGPMMSF,TGTGCCACCAGCAGAGACTCGGCGGGAGGGCCGATGATGTCTTTT,TRBD2,TRBV15,TRBJ2-2,.
CASTGAENTEAFF,TGTGCCAGCACCGGCGCGGAGAACACTGAAGCTTTCTTT,.,TRBV9,TRBJ1-1,many
CATGTGNSPLHF,TGTGCCACCGGGACAGGCAATTCACCCCTCCACTTT,TRBD1,TRBV7-9,TRBJ1-6,.
CASRSGGLQETQYF,TGTGCCAGCAGGAGCGGGGGGCTCCAAGAGACCCAGTACTTC,TRBD2,TRBV7-2,TRBJ2-5,many
CASSESGGQPQHF,TGTGCCAGCAGTGAATCCGGGGGTCAGCCCCAGCATTTT,.,TRBV2,TRBJ1-5,.
CASKTAGGDSYEQYF,TGTGCCAGCAAGACCGCAGGGGGTGATTCCTACGAGCAGTACTTC,TRBD1,TRBV2,TRBJ2-7,.
CAIREGQERNSPLHF,TGTGCCATCAGGGAGGGACAGGAGAGGAATTCACCCCTCCACTTT,TRBD1,TRBV10-3,TRBJ1-6,.